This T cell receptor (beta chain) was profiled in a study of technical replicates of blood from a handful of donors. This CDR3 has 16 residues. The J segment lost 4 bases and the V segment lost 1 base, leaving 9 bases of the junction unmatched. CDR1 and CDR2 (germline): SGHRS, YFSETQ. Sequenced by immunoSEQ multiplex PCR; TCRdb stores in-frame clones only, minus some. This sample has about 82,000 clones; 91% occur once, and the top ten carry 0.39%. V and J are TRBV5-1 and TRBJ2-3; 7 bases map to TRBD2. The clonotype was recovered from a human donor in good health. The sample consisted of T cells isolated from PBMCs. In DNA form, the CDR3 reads TGCGCCAGCAGCTTGTATCTTGGCGGGAGATCAGATACGCAGTATTTT. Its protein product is CASSLYLGGRSDTQYF.